Listed here are 25 T cell receptor beta chains from one sample, sequenced in a study of T-cell reconstitution after alpha-beta-depleted transplantation in children listed by TCRdb under 2016. Libraries were made using PCR. TCRdb names Illumina HiSeq 2500 as the instrument used. To normalize quantification of the TCRbeta repertoire, the TCR libraries were built with molecular barcoding that relied on unique molecular identifiers. TCRdb ran its own pipeline on the public reads, namely fastp trimming at Q25 and MiXCR clone calling, and kept in-frame beta chains. Here each entry gathers all rows of one CDR3 protein and keeps the most common genes and DNA. In this sample the table shows around 700,000 distinct CDR3 sequences, around 14% of which occur a single time. The biggest ten clones account for around 0.79% of the sample. This specimen's treatment or condition label, interpreted: allogeneic hematopoietic cell transplantation with graft depleted of TCRalphabeta T cells and CD19 B cells.

Sample: PBMCs, taken before TCRalphabeta/CD19-depleted stem cell transplant. These receptors were obtained from a girl aged 2 to 9 with congenital amegakaryocytic thrombocytopenia, due to receive a stem cell transplant.

This clonotype showed up just a few times. In DNA, the CDR3 is TGCGCCAGCAGCCCCGGACTTCTTCTAGCCAAAAACATTCAGTACTTC. Translation: CASSPGLLLAKNIQYF. The V call is TRBV5-1, the J call TRBJ2-4; D is perhaps TRBD2 (5 bases). Germline CDR1 reads SGHRS; CDR2 reads YFSETQ. V lost 4 bases to trimming and J lost 0 bases, with 14 bases between them. The CDR3 is made up of 16 amino acids.

A single count supports this clonotype. The V gene is TRBV5-1, the J gene TRBJ2-2; D is tentatively TRBD1 or TRBD2 (5 bases each). Germline loops: CDR1 SGHRS, CDR2 YFSETQ. Trimming took 0 bases from V and 4 from J, leaving 13 bases between them. The CDR3 sequence is 16 residues long. The CDR3 sequence is CASSLAVGGGTGELFF. The CDR3 DNA sequence: TGCGCCAGCAGCTTGGCCGTTGGTGGGGGCACCGGGGAGCTGTTTTTT.

The chain couples TRBV27 to TRBJ2-1; tentatively, D is TRBD2 (6 bases). This CDR3 region has 16 residues. V was shortened by 0 bases and J by 2 bases, with 11 bases between the two germline ends. CDR1 is MNHEY, CDR2 SMNVEV, per germline (reference sequence). DNA for the CDR3: TGTGCCAGCAGTTTATCGAGTGGCGGGGCCTACAATGAGCAGTTCTTC. Its protein product is CASSLSSGGAYNEQFF.

With regard to this clonotype: A much more abundant neighbour one base away suggests this may be a read error. The rearrangement uses TRBV5-1 and TRBJ2-7, with 9 nucleotides matching TRBD2. CDR1 is SGHRS, CDR2 YFSETQ, per germline. The CDR3 extends over 14 amino acids. The CDR3 loop is CTSTTDLAGYEQYF. Written as DNA, the CDR3 is TGCACCAGCACCACGGACCTAGCGGGGTACGAGCAGTACTTC.

This clonotype was seen ten or more times. The V call is TRBV5-1, the J call TRBJ2-5; the match to TRBD1 covers 7 bases. Germline loops: CDR1 SGHRS, CDR2 YFSETQ. This CDR3 is 14 amino acids long. The ends lost 4 bases at V and 1 base at J; junction bases unmatched: 4. The CDR3 DNA sequence: TGCGCCAGCAGCCCAGGGACAGTCCAAGAGACCCAGTACTTC. Residues: CASSPGTVQETQYF.

This clonotype came up many times. The chain recombines TRBV20-1 with TRBJ2-5, with D perhaps given as TRBD1 or TRBD2 (5 bases each). This CDR3 region has 13 residues. Germline V lookup: CDR1 DFQATT, CDR2 SNEGSKA (reference sequence). Trimming stripped 5 bases from V and 1 base from J, with 11 bases between. The CDR3 sequence is CSAEGPTQETQYF. CDR3 nucleotide sequence: TGCAGTGCTGAGGGACCAACCCAAGAGACCCAGTACTTC.

This clonotype was detected ten times or more. The germline gene is not matched at one end of the junction; a read error may be the cause. This chain uses TRBV20-1 with TRBJ2-7, with D hard to call. There are 14 residues in the CDR3. Germline loops: CDR1 DFQATT, CDR2 SNEGSKA (reference sequence). In DNA form, the CDR3 reads TGCAGTCCTAGAGCCGTGACTCGCTCCTACGAGCAGTACTTC. This codes for CSPRAVTRSYEQYF.

The chain combines TRBV7-6 with TRBJ2-3; no clear D gene. Germline loops: CDR1 SGHVS, CDR2 FNYEAQ. Trimming pared 0 bases from V and 2 bases from J, leaving 9 bases between. The CDR3 is 15 residues long. In DNA, the CDR3 is TGTGCCAGCAGCTTAGCATTAGAAGTCACAGATACGCAGTATTTT. Its translation is CASSLALEVTDTQYF.

This clonotype was observed at least ten times. V and J are TRBV20-1 and TRBJ2-7; 7 nucleotides agree with TRBD2. The CDR3 is 20 residues long. Germline loops: CDR1 DFQATT, CDR2 SNEGSKA (reference sequence). With V trimmed by 0 bases and J by 2 bases, 22 bases remained unmatched. In DNA form, the CDR3 reads TGCAGTGCTAGAGATTCCAGTTCCCCAAGGTTCCCGGGAGGAACCTACGAGCAGTACTTC. It encodes CSARDSSSPRFPGGTYEQYF.

The sample holds many counts of this clonotype. The rearrangement uses TRBV14 and TRBJ2-1, with 12 bases lining up with TRBD2. The length of the CDR3 is 16 residues. The junction had 3 bases not matched to a gene; V was cut back by 3 bases and J by 3 bases. Germline V gene lookup returns CDR1 SGHDN and CDR2 FVKESK. DNA of the CDR3: TGTGCCAGCAGCCAGCTGACTAGCGGGAGCTACAATGAGCAGTTCTTC. This encodes CASSQLTSGSYNEQFF.

This clonotype turned up a few times. The genes are TRBV6-1 and TRBJ2-2; 9 nucleotides match TRBD1. V was clipped by 7 bases and J by 3 bases; unmatched bases: 9. This CDR3 has 16 amino acids. Looked up from germline, CDR1 is MNHNS and CDR2 is SASEGT. The chain's CDR3 is CASKDQRQGDTGELFF. The CDR3, as DNA: TGTGCCAGCAAGGACCAAAGACAGGGGGACACCGGGGAGCTGTTTTTT.

This clonotype occurred many times. V is TRBV3-1 and J is TRBJ2-1; tentative D call: TRBD2 (5 bases). The CDR3 is 16 amino acids. V shed 4 bases and J shed 4 bases, with 17 bases lying between them. Germline V gene sequence: CDR1 LGHDT, CDR2 YNNKEL (reference sequence). The CDR3 nucleotides read TGTGCCAGCAGCCGAGGGCCCCCAGATGGGTACAATGAGCAGTTCTTC. It specifies CASSRGPPDGYNEQFF.

The chain couples TRBV20-1 to TRBJ2-7, with 11 nucleotides matching TRBD2. Per the germline V gene, CDR1 is DFQATT and CDR2 is SNEGSKA (reference sequence). Unmatched junction bases numbered 11, after V lost 6 bases and J lost 4 bases. This CDR3 has 15 amino acids. This CDR3 is CSAQIAGGRVYEQYF. CDR3 DNA: TGCAGTGCCCAAATAGCGGGAGGGCGGGTATACGAGCAGTACTTC.

This clonotype showed up many times. The gene calls are TRBV15 and TRBJ2-7; perhaps TRBD1 as D (7 bases). Germline V gene lookup returns CDR1 LNHNV and CDR2 YYDKDF (reference sequence). Trimming took off 0 bases at V and 0 bases at J, with 9 bases between the two ends. CDR3 length: 15 residues. The CDR3 bases are TGTGCCACCAGCAGAGATCAGGGGGGCTCCTACGAGCAGTACTTC. This encodes CATSRDQGGSYEQYF.

This sequence joins TRBV12-3 or TRBV12-4 and TRBJ2-7, with unresolved D. The V end lost 6 bases, the J end lost 4 bases, and 13 bases lay between the germline ends. The CDR3 totals 13 residues. The DNA for the CDR3 is TGTGCCAGCAGCTTCCTAGGGATGTACGAGCAGTACTTC. Its protein product is CASSFLGMYEQYF.

In its sample, this clonotype was seen a few times. The J gene is TRBJ1-3, the V gene TRBV5-5, with TRBD1 matching over 8 bases. Germline V lookup: CDR1 SGHKS, CDR2 YYEKEE (reference sequence). There are 16 residues in the CDR3. V gave up 3 bases and J gave up 3 bases; unmatched junction bases: 8. In DNA form, the CDR3 reads TGTGCCAGCAGCTCCCGCCCAGGGGGCTTTGGAAACACCATATATTTT. Protein sequence: CASSSRPGGFGNTIYF.

This clonotype was seen repeatedly, ten times or more. The chain links TRBV29-1 to TRBJ2-5; 10 bases match TRBD2. J lost 2 bases, V lost 2 bases, and 2 bases had no gene match. Per germline, CDR1 SQVTM and CDR2 ANQGSEA. The CDR3 runs 14 residues. The CDR3, as DNA: TGCAGCGTTGAACCTAGCGGGGGACAAGAGACCCAGTACTTC. Amino acids: CSVEPSGGQETQYF.

This clonotype was seen many times. The CDR3 here is CASSLGTGLANYGYTF. The CDR3 DNA reads TGTGCCAGCAGCTTAGGGACAGGCTTAGCTAACTATGGCTACACCTTC. This chain joins TRBV5-6 and TRBJ1-2; 8 nucleotides match TRBD1. Trimming cost V 2 bases and J 0 bases; bases outside gene matches: 6. CDR3 size: 16 residues. Germline V gene data show CDR1 as SGHDT and CDR2 as YYEEEE. The whole variable domain, remainder taken from reference TRBV5-6 and TRBJ1-2, is DAGVTQSPTHLIKTRGQQVTLRCSPKSGHDTVSWYQQALGQGPQFIFQYYEEEERQRGNFPDRFSGHQFPNYSSELNVNALLLGDSALYLCASSLGTGLANYGYTFGSGTRLTVV.

In its sample, this clonotype was seen a few times. This chain joins TRBV4-1 and TRBJ2-4, with 11 bases fitting TRBD2. Germline CDR1 and CDR2: MGHRA and YSYEKL. V shed 0 bases and J 9 bases; nucleotides not matched to a gene: 10. This CDR3 has 17 amino acids. CDR3 bases: TGCGCCAGCAGCCAAGATAGGGCTAGCGGGAGGAAGGGCATTCAGTACTTC. It yields the protein CASSQDRASGRKGIQYF.

Regarding this clonotype: A junction end diverges from the germline sequence, so it may reflect a read error. V usage is TRBV7-9 and J usage is TRBJ2-3; D ambiguous. The germline V gene has CDR1 SEHNR and CDR2 FQNEAQ (reference sequence). This CDR3 is built from 14 residues. CDR3 protein: CTSSFSRGTDTQYF. The CDR3 DNA is TGTACCAGCAGCTTTTCTAGAGGCACAGATACGCAGTATTTT.

This clonotype was recorded many times. The rearrangement links TRBV20-1 to TRBJ2-3, with D tentatively TRBD2 (6 bases). The V gene lost 6 bases and the J gene lost 1 base, with 14 bases spanning the gap. The CDR3 is 14 residues long. Germline CDR1 and CDR2: DFQATT and SNEGSKA (reference sequence). Written as DNA, the CDR3 is TGCAGTGCGATCTCTGAGCGGGGCACAGATACGCAGTATTTT. As protein: CSAISERGTDTQYF.

This clonotype was counted a single time. The rearrangement links TRBV7-2 to TRBJ2-5, with 7 bases aligning to TRBD2. CDR1 is SGHTA and CDR2 is FQGNSA in the germline V gene. Trimming cost V 5 bases and J 0 bases; bases outside gene matches: 12. This CDR3 has 17 residues. CDR3 residues: CASSRMWGGSNQETQYF. As DNA, the CDR3 is TGTGCCAGCAGCCGAATGTGGGGGGGGTCTAACCAAGAGACCCAGTACTTC.

This clonotype was recorded at least ten times. This chain uses TRBV10-3 with TRBJ1-1; D possibly corresponds to TRBD1 (5 bases). Germline CDR1 reads ENHRY; CDR2 reads SYGVKD. The V end lost 3 bases, the J end lost 2 bases, and 7 bases lay between the germline ends. The length of the CDR3 is 13 residues. CDR3: CAISDGANTEAFF. The CDR3 DNA is TGTGCCATCAGTGATGGGGCTAACACTGAAGCTTTCTTT.

This clonotype was seen repeatedly, ten times or more. The rearrangement joins TRBV5-1 to TRBJ2-2; D is unresolved. Deletions cut 7 bases from V and 2 bases from J, with 6 bases between. CDR3 length: 12 amino acids. CDR1 is SGHRS, CDR2 YFSETQ, per germline. The CDR3 loop is CASEFNTGELFF. The CDR3 nucleotides read TGCGCCAGCGAATTCAACACCGGGGAGCTGTTTTTT.

There are many counts of this clonotype. The rearrangement joins TRBV5-1 to TRBJ2-2, with D maybe TRBD1 (7 bases). There are 18 residues in the CDR3. The germline CDR1 and CDR2 sequences are SGHRS and YFSETQ. V lost 0 bases, J lost 5 bases, and 20 bases lay in between. The CDR3 loop is CASSLVLRTGEDTGELFF. DNA for the CDR3: TGCGCCAGCAGCTTGGTTCTTCGTACAGGGGAGGATACCGGGGAGCTGTTTTTT.